This T cell receptor (beta chain) was found in a study of blood T cell repertoires in COVID-19. Profiling relied on immunoSEQ multiplex PCR, and the TCRdb table lists in-frame clones only, not all of them. The sample contains some 70,000 clones, about 85% of which appear only once. From germline, CDR1 is SGHTA and CDR2 FQGNSA. Trimming cost V 5 bases and J 1 base; bases outside gene matches: 7. The CDR3 has 17 amino acids. This TCR was sampled from an older man with acute or convalescent COVID-19. The chain uses TRBV7-2 and TRBJ2-2, with 10 bases that match TRBD2. The sequenced material came from peripheral blood. The CDR3 DNA follows: TGTGCCAGCAGCCCCGCTCGGACTAGCGGGAACACCGGGGAGCTGTTTTTT. Translation gives CASSPARTSGNTGELFF.